This T cell receptor beta chain emerged from a study of CD8 T cells in ankylosing spondylitis. The CDR3 consists of 18 residues. Germline V gene lookup returns CDR1 LGHDT and CDR2 YNNKEL (reference sequence). The junction had 10 bases not matched to a gene; V was cut back by 2 bases and J by 5 bases. With respect to this clonotype: Its specificity is not known.

TCRdb ran MiXCR on the 5' RACE reads and lists one entry per CDR3 protein. In the table there are over 700,000 distinct CDR3 sequences, over 15% of which are singletons. Overall study results and limits: Reportedly, significant enrichment of disease-linked clones occurred in matched ankylosing spondylitis synovial fluid. Ankylosing spondylitis blood appeared to carry a characteristic TCR beta motif of 7 or 8 highly homologous variants.

The chain links TRBV3-1 to TRBJ2-3; 13 positions match TRBD2. The sequence was obtained from a male donor with ankylosing spondylitis. Source material: blood, either unsorted or a sorted T cell fraction (not recorded which). CDR3 amino acids: CASSQNRLAGGREDTQYF. CDR3 in DNA: TGTGCCAGCAGCCAAAACCGACTAGCGGGAGGACGGGAAGATACGCAGTATTTT.